This paragraph covers one T cell receptor (beta chain) sequence. Libraries were prepared by immunoSEQ multiplex PCR; TCRdb keeps only in-frame clonotypes and omits some of them. The sample lists 65,000 to 90,000 clones, 80% to 85% occurring once. The data stem from a study of blood T cell repertoires in COVID-19. Study-wide background: Nucleic acid was either cDNA or gDNA, and it came from T cells, B-cell-depleted T cells, or PBMCs.

Sequencing input: peripheral blood. This TCR was recovered from a human donor in a cohort sampled during active COVID-19.

This CDR3 reads CASSPSSGRGDTQYF. The CDR3 DNA follows: TGTGCCAGCAGCCCTAGTTCTGGCCGAGGAGATACGCAGTATTTT. This chain connects TRBV7-9 to TRBJ2-3; no firm D call. Germline loops: CDR1 SEHNR, CDR2 FQNEAQ (reference sequence). CDR3 length equals 15 residues. The germline V and J ends were trimmed by 5 bases and 5 bases, with 17 bases remaining between them.